This record concerns one TCR beta chain sequence. The antigen is undetermined. The same CDR3 arises from other DNA sequences in this sample as well. Treatment described: roughly 19 received Ad26.COV2.S at low or high dose, single or two shots; 5 received placebo; per-sample allocation not given. The samples date from day 63 after the first vaccine or placebo injection. This sample was included in a study of Ad26.COV2.S vaccination and SARS-CoV-2 variants. Sequencing was performed with immunoSEQ multiplex PCR; in TCRdb, only in-frame clones are kept and a portion is missing. The profile shows 360,000 or so clones, roughly 84% of them singletons. Germline V gene data show CDR1 as LGHDT and CDR2 as YNNKEL (reference sequence). The V gene lost 1 base and the J gene lost 0 bases, with 7 bases spanning the gap. The CDR3 covers 14 residues. Study-wide results and caveats: Marked by substantial breadth, spike-specific CD8+ and CD4+ T cell responses were reportedly seen after vaccination.

Sample: peripheral blood, taken in a trial of Ad26.COV2.S vaccine versus placebo. V and J are TRBV3-1 (or the pseudogene TRBV3-2) and TRBJ2-7; maybe TRBD1 (5 bases). The source of this sequence is a person aged 18 to 59 who received the Ad26.COV2.S COVID-19 vaccine or a placebo. The CDR3 loop reads CASSQVDSSYEQYF. The CDR3 coding sequence is TGTGCCAGCAGCCAAGTTGACAGCTCCTACGAGCAGTACTTC.